The 25 T cell receptor beta chains listed next were all sequenced from one sample in a study of cytomegalovirus exposure and HLA in healthy donors. TCRdb keeps only in-frame clones here, not all; method: immunoSEQ multiplex PCR. The data contain more than 250,000 clones, approximately 90% of them seen just once; the ten biggest clones take up roughly 1.2%. Sequenced input: PBMCs. These receptors were obtained from a woman aged 25-40 years in good health and CMV-seropositive.

This chain connects TRBV5-1 to TRBJ2-3; the D gene could be TRBD1 or TRBD2 (5 bases each). Trimming took 4 bases from V and 2 from J, leaving 17 bases between them. The germline gives CDR1 SGHRS, CDR2 YFSETQ. There are 16 residues in the CDR3. The CDR3 DNA is TGCGCCAGCAGCCCCGTTTGGGACGGGGACACAGATACGCAGTATTTT. It yields the protein CASSPVWDGDTDTQYF.

This clone was found a few times. The rearrangement links TRBV28 to TRBJ1-2; the D is unclear. The V and J ends lost 6 bases and 1 base respectively, with 6 bases between them. The CDR3 contains 12 residues. Looked up from germline, CDR1 is MDHEN and CDR2 is SYDVKM. CDR3 amino acids: CASRTINYGYTF. The CDR3 DNA sequence: TGTGCCAGCAGGACCATTAACTATGGCTACACCTTC.

The chain employs TRBV19 and TRBJ2-1, with D possibly called TRBD1 or TRBD2 (6 bases each). The V end lost 6 bases, the J end lost 5 bases, and 11 bases lay between the germline ends. This CDR3 spans 13 amino acids. In germline, CDR1 is LNHDA, CDR2 SQIVND (reference sequence). CDR3 nucleotides: TGTGCCAGTAGGGAGAGGGGGGACAATGAGCAGTTCTTC. Protein sequence: CASRERGDNEQFF.

Only a few counts were recorded for this clone. This sequence joins TRBV6-6 and TRBJ2-1; D uncertain. V lost 2 bases, J lost 10 bases, and 9 bases lay in between. There are 12 residues in the CDR3. Germline V lookup: CDR1 MNHNY, CDR2 SVGAGI (reference sequence). CDR3 sequence: CASSYPGAEQFF. The CDR3 DNA sequence: TGTGCCAGCAGTTACCCGGGCGCGGAGCAGTTCTTC.

Turning to this clone: The junction departs from the called germline gene at one end, perhaps through a read error. The chain links TRBV29-1 to TRBJ2-2; the match to TRBD2 covers 7 bases. CDR1 is SQVTM, CDR2 ANQGSEA, per germline. The CDR3 covers 14 residues. The CDR3 protein is CGVAGQTNTGELFF. In DNA, the CDR3 is TGCGGCGTAGCGGGTCAGACGAACACCGGGGAGCTGTTTTTT.

V usage is TRBV5-5 and J usage is TRBJ1-5; possibly TRBD1 for D (6 bases). V shed 4 bases and J shed 4 bases, with 12 bases lying between them. Germline CDR1 reads SGHKS; CDR2 reads YYEKEE (reference sequence). The CDR3 consists of 14 residues. The DNA for the CDR3 is TGTGCCAGCAGCCCATGGGACATAAATCAGCCCCAGCATTTT. Translated, it gives CASSPWDINQPQHF.

The J gene is TRBJ1-1, the V gene TRBV5-1; weak D call: TRBD1 (5 bases). The V gene's germline CDR1 is SGHRS and CDR2 YFSETQ. The CDR3 has 19 amino acids. Deletions cut 0 bases from V and 4 bases from J, with 25 bases between. CDR3 in DNA: TGCGCCAGCAGCTTGGAGGTACACCGGGACCCGGTTGTTAGCACTGAAGCTTTCTTT. Translated, it gives CASSLEVHRDPVVSTEAFF.

This rearrangement joins TRBV5-6 to TRBJ2-5; TRBD2 might be the D (5 bases). Germline V gene lookup returns CDR1 SGHDT and CDR2 YYEEEE. The CDR3 runs to 14 residues. Trimming pared 1 base from V and 3 bases from J, leaving 10 bases between. The CDR3: CASSLRSGKETQYF. The CDR3 nucleotides read TGTGCCAGCAGCTTGCGGTCCGGGAAAGAGACCCAGTACTTC.

V usage is TRBV6-5 and J usage is TRBJ1-4; D uncertain. Germline CDR1 and CDR2: MNHEY and SVGAGI. V dropped 0 bases and J dropped 4 bases, with 9 bases sitting between them. There are 15 residues in the CDR3. The CDR3 region has the DNA TGTGCCAGCAGTTACTCTTATGGATTTAATGAAAAACTGTTTTTT. This translates into CASSYSYGFNEKLFF.

V gene TRBV6-5 combines with J gene TRBJ2-5, with TRBD1 matching 10 bases. With 6 bases clipped from V and 1 base from J, the junction kept 2 bases outside the gene matches. The CDR3 extends over 14 amino acids. Germline V gives CDR1 MNHEY, CDR2 SVGAGI. The CDR3 sequence: CASRTGGPQETQYF. The DNA for the CDR3 is TGTGCCAGCAGGACAGGGGGCCCCCAAGAGACCCAGTACTTC.

With respect to this clone: Other DNA sequences in this specimen translate into the identical CDR3. The chain links TRBV27 to TRBJ2-3, with D maybe TRBD2 (6 bases). V gave up 5 bases and J gave up 2 bases, with 11 bases separating them. Germline V CDR1 and CDR2: MNHEY, SMNVEV (reference sequence). The CDR3 totals 14 residues. CDR3 in DNA: TGTGCCAGCAGTCTCCGGGGGTCCACAGATACGCAGTATTTT. It yields the protein CASSLRGSTDTQYF.

The J gene is TRBJ1-2, the V gene TRBV28; 7 bases match TRBD1. Germline loops: CDR1 MDHEN, CDR2 SYDVKM. The J segment lost 6 bases and the V segment lost 7 bases, leaving 8 bases of the junction unmatched. The CDR3 has 13 residues. CDR3 in DNA: TGTGCCAGCACCTACGGGACAGTTAATGGCTACACCTTC. It translates to CASTYGTVNGYTF.

This chain joins TRBV5-1 and TRBJ2-3, with D possibly TRBD2 on 6 matching bases. Germline V lookup: CDR1 SGHRS, CDR2 YFSETQ. The CDR3 length is 14 residues. Trimming pared 8 bases from V and 6 bases from J, leaving 19 bases between. CDR3 nucleotides: TGCGCCAGTGGGGGGACCCTAGCAGGGGATACGCAGTATTTT. Residues: CASGGTLAGDTQYF. The whole variable domain, filled in from reference TRBV5-1 and TRBJ2-3, reads KAGVTQTPRYLIKTRGQQVTLSCSPISGHRSVSWYQQTPGQGLQFLFEYFSETQRNKGNFPGRFSGRQFSNSRSEMNVSTLELGDSALYLCASGGTLAGDTQYFGPGTRLTVL.

V gene TRBV2 combines with J gene TRBJ2-5; tentative D call: TRBD2 (6 bases). Germline lookup yields CDR1 SNHLY and CDR2 FYNNEI. This CDR3 has 15 residues. The V end was cut by 6 bases, the J end by 1 base, with 15 bases between. CDR3 in DNA: TGTGCCAGCAGAGAGGAGGGTAGCCTCCAAGAGACCCAGTACTTC. This codes for CASREEGSLQETQYF.

This sequence joins TRBV9 and TRBJ1-2, with TRBD1 matching over 7 bases. The ends lost 0 bases at V and 8 bases at J; junction bases unmatched: 7. Germline V lookup: CDR1 SGDLS, CDR2 YYNGEE. The CDR3 extends over 14 amino acids. The CDR3 DNA sequence: TGTGCCAGCAGCGTAGATTTGACAGGGAAGGGCTACACCTTC. Translated: CASSVDLTGKGYTF.

The chain couples TRBV7-9 to TRBJ2-7; tentatively, D is TRBD1 or TRBD2 (5 bases each). Germline CDR1 and CDR2: SEHNR and FQNEAQ (reference sequence). The CDR3 has 15 amino acids. Trimming cost V 5 bases and J 0 bases, with 14 bases left between them. CDR3 DNA sequence: TGTGCCAGCAGCACGACAGCCGGGAACTCCTACGAGCAGTACTTC. Translating gives CASSTTAGNSYEQYF.

The chain carries TRBV5-4 and TRBJ2-5, with D possibly matching TRBD1 (6 bases). Germline V gene sequence: CDR1 SGHNT, CDR2 YYREEE (reference sequence). The V end was cut by 4 bases, the J end by 3 bases, with 19 bases between. The CDR3 has 16 residues. The CDR3 DNA sequence: TGTGCCAGCAGCGGAATACAGGGAATCGGGGAAGAGACCCAGTACTTC. Translating gives CASSGIQGIGEETQYF.

The J gene is TRBJ2-7, the V gene TRBV15; D is tentatively TRBD1 or TRBD2 (5 bases each). Germline V lookup: CDR1 LNHNV, CDR2 YYDKDF (reference sequence). This CDR3 contains 16 residues. Trimming cost V 0 bases and J 2 bases, with 14 bases left between them. The CDR3 region is CATSRDYEGPTYEQYF. CDR3 nucleotides: TGTGCCACCAGCAGAGATTATGAGGGACCTACCTACGAGCAGTACTTC.

V usage is TRBV6-5 and J usage is TRBJ1-6; D remains unclear. Trimming removed 2 bases from V and 6 bases from J, with 11 bases in between. CDR3 size: 15 residues. Per the germline V gene, CDR1 is MNHEY and CDR2 is SVGAGI. The CDR3 bases are TGTGCCAGCAGTTACCGAGCGGCTACTAATTCACCCCTCCACTTT. Its translation: CASSYRAATNSPLHF.

The chain combines TRBV7-9 with TRBJ2-5; TRBD1 aligns across 9 bases. The ends lost 3 bases at V and 2 bases at J; junction bases unmatched: 7. The CDR3 loop spans 16 amino acids. Per the germline V gene, CDR1 is SEHNR and CDR2 is FQNEAQ (reference sequence). The CDR3 protein is CASSLSGTGLQETQYF. The CDR3 DNA reads TGTGCCAGCAGCTTGTCCGGGACAGGGCTTCAAGAGACCCAGTACTTC.

The gene calls are TRBV11-2 and TRBJ1-1; D gene unclear. The V end was cut by 5 bases, the J end by 3 bases, with 16 bases between. Germline V lookup: CDR1 SGHAT, CDR2 FQNNGV. The CDR3 has 15 residues. CDR3 sequence: CASSRGFPSDTEAFF. In nucleotides, the CDR3 is TGTGCCAGCAGCCGAGGGTTTCCCTCTGACACTGAAGCTTTCTTT.

This chain connects TRBV28 to TRBJ2-7; D gene unclear. Trimming removed 5 bases from V and 9 bases from J, with 14 bases in between. Germline V lookup: CDR1 MDHEN, CDR2 SYDVKM. The CDR3 is 12 residues long. The CDR3 coding sequence is TGTGCCAGCAGTCTAGGGCCGAGAGGGCAGTACTTC. The encoded protein is CASSLGPRGQYF.

Points on this clone: One end of the junction fails to match germline, which may point to a read error. The chain couples TRBV28 to TRBJ2-5; D is undetermined. The CDR3 totals 13 residues. Germline CDR1 and CDR2: MDHEN and SYDVKM. CDR3 protein: CASSLPDPPRPHF. CDR3 bases: TGTGCCAGCAGTTTACCGGATCCCCCGCGCCCGCACTTC.

This rearrangement joins TRBV14 to TRBJ2-7, with TRBD1 matching over 8 bases. The germline V gene has CDR1 SGHDN and CDR2 FVKESK. The CDR3 totals 13 residues. V lost 5 bases and J lost 4; bases outside the gene matches: 4. Written as DNA, the CDR3 is TGTGCCAGCAGCAAAAACAGGGGGTACGAGCAGTACTTC. This codes for CASSKNRGYEQYF.

The chain employs TRBV9 and TRBJ2-3, with D perhaps matching TRBD1 (6 bases). V was trimmed by 3 bases and J by 0 bases, leaving 14 bases between them. Per the germline V gene, CDR1 is SGDLS and CDR2 is YYNGEE. The CDR3 contains 16 residues. CDR3 region: CASSAQTGTSTDTQYF. The CDR3 DNA sequence: TGTGCCAGCAGCGCCCAGACAGGCACTAGCACAGATACGCAGTATTTT. Supplemented by reference TRBV9 and TRBJ2-3, the full variable domain reads DSGVTQTPKHLITATGQRVTLRCSPRSGDLSVYWYQQSLDQGLQFLIQYYNGEERAKGNILERFSAQQFPDLHSELNLSSLELGDSALYFCASSAQTGTSTDTQYFGPGTRLTVL.